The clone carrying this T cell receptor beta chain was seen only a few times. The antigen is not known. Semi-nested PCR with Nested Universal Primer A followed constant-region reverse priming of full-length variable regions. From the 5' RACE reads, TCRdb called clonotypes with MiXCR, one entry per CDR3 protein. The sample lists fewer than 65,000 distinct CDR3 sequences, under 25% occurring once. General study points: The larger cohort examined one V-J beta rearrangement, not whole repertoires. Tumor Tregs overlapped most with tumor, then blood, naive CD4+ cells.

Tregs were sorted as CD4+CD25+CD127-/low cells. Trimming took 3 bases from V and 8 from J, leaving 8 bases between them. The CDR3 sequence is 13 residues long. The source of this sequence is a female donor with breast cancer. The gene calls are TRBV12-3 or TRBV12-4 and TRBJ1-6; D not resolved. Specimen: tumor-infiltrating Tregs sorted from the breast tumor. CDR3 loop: CASSFSEDSPLHF. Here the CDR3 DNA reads TGTGCCAGCAGTTTTTCCGAGGATTCACCCCTCCACTTT.